Listed here are 31 T cell receptor beta chains from one sample, sequenced in a study of cytomegalovirus exposure and HLA in healthy donors. The PCR employed 60 Vbeta primers together with 13 Jbeta primers. The repertoire was sequenced with immunoSEQ multiplex PCR; TCRdb's copy has only in-frame clones and lacks some. Among 100,000 to 150,000 clones listed, more than 75% were seen once. Sequencing was carried out using PBMCs. These receptor sequences come from a woman aged 50 to 60 in good health and CMV-seropositive.

V is TRBV6-5 and J is TRBJ1-1; no firm D call. The CDR3 extends over 14 amino acids. Trimming stripped 0 bases from V and 8 bases from J, with 13 bases between. Germline CDR1 is MNHEY and CDR2 is SVGAGI. CDR3 protein: CASSYSGESAEAFF. The CDR3, as DNA: TGTGCCAGCAGTTACTCCGGAGAGTCCGCCGAAGCTTTCTTT.

This chain joins TRBV12-5 and TRBJ1-2; D uncertain. Germline V CDR1 and CDR2: LGHNT, FRNRAP. V lost 0 bases and J lost 5, with 7 bases in between. CDR3 length: 13 amino acids. For the CDR3, the DNA is TGTGCTAGTGGTTTGGTACGAGGGTATGGCTACACCTTC. It encodes CASGLVRGYGYTF.

The chain recombines TRBV7-3 with TRBJ2-3; possible D gene TRBD2, 6 bases. The V end was cut by 4 bases, the J end by 0 bases, with 8 bases between. In germline, CDR1 is SGHTA, CDR2 FQGTGA. The CDR3 totals 14 residues. CDR3 in amino acids: CASSWGLSTDTQYF. In nucleotides, the CDR3 is TGTGCCAGCAGCTGGGGACTGAGCACAGATACGCAGTATTTT.

The rearrangement links TRBV4-3 to TRBJ1-2; D is ambiguous. V lost 3 bases and J 4 bases, leaving 15 bases between the germline ends. Looked up from germline, CDR1 is LGHNA and CDR2 is YSLEER. The CDR3 totals 15 residues. CDR3 sequence: CASSQSGVYSYGYTF. The DNA for the CDR3 is TGCGCCAGCAGCCAGTCGGGAGTTTATTCCTATGGCTACACCTTC.

The chain uses TRBV7-8 and TRBJ2-2, with D hard to call. The CDR3 length is 13 residues. Deletions cut 4 bases from V and 3 bases from J, with 6 bases between. The germline CDR1 and CDR2 sequences are SGHVS and FQNEAQ. The CDR3 protein is CASSWHYTGELFF. In DNA, the CDR3 is TGTGCCAGCAGCTGGCATTACACCGGGGAGCTGTTTTTT.

This clone was seen once. The rearrangement links TRBV7-8 to TRBJ2-1; D is unresolved. Between the trimmed V and J ends, which lost 2 bases and 10 bases, there was a span of 3 bases. In germline, CDR1 is SGHVS, CDR2 FQNEAQ. This CDR3 has 10 amino acids. CDR3 sequence (DNA): TGTGCCAGCAGCTTACAGGAGCAGTTCTTC. Translated: CASSLQEQFF.

The V gene is TRBV29-1, the J gene TRBJ2-3; 9 nucleotides match TRBD1. With 6 bases clipped from V and 6 bases from J, the junction kept 13 bases outside the gene matches. The CDR3 has 15 amino acids. CDR1 is SQVTM, CDR2 ANQGSEA, per germline. CDR3 sequence (DNA): TGCAGCGTAAGCCCGACAGGGGGTACCGGCGATACGCAGTATTTT. Translating it yields CSVSPTGGTGDTQYF.

This clone showed up just once. The chain joins TRBV13 to TRBJ2-7, with D perhaps matching TRBD2 (5 bases). The V end was cut by 0 bases, the J end by 3 bases, with 6 bases between. Germline CDR1 reads PRHDT; CDR2 reads FYEKMQ (reference sequence). This CDR3 is built from 13 residues. The CDR3 reads CASSLGRGYEQYF. The CDR3 bases are TGTGCCAGCAGCTTAGGCCGGGGCTACGAGCAGTACTTC.

The rearrangement joins TRBV28 to TRBJ2-2; 10 bases are a match to TRBD2. The CDR3 runs to 14 residues. V dropped 8 bases and J dropped 10; count of bases not matched to a gene: 10. Germline CDR1 reads MDHEN; CDR2 reads SYDVKM. DNA for the CDR3: TGTGCCAGCTTGACTAGCGGGTCATCGGTGGAGCTGTTTTTT. This sequence encodes CASLTSGSSVELFF. The full variable domain, rest sourced from reference TRBV28 and TRBJ2-2, is DVKVTQSSRYLVKRTGEKVFLECVQDMDHENMFWYRQDPGLGLRLIYFSYDVKMKEKGDIPEGYSVSREKKERFSLILESASTNQTSMYLCASLTSGSSVELFFGEGSRLTVL.

CDR3 amino acids: CATTGQVNQPQHF. The CDR3 DNA reads TGTGCCACCACAGGACAGGTCAATCAGCCCCAGCATTTT. The chain links TRBV2 to TRBJ1-5; TRBD1 aligns across 7 bases. The CDR3 loop spans 13 amino acids. Germline CDR1 reads SNHLY; CDR2 reads FYNNEI. V was clipped by 10 bases and J by 3 bases; unmatched bases: 6.

V is TRBV27 and J is TRBJ2-7; D is possibly TRBD2 (5 bases). This CDR3 has 14 residues. Germline V gene sequence: CDR1 MNHEY, CDR2 SMNVEV (reference sequence). V lost 5 bases, J lost 1 base, and 12 bases lay in between. Written as DNA, the CDR3 is TGTGCCAGCAGTAACGGGGTTGTATCCTACGAGCAGTACTTC. Translated, it gives CASSNGVVSYEQYF.

This clone was seen only once. The J gene is TRBJ2-5, the V gene TRBV30; no clear D gene. This CDR3 region has 14 residues. Deletions cut 0 bases from V and 4 bases from J, with 12 bases between. Per germline, CDR1 GTSNPN and CDR2 SVGIG (reference sequence). In DNA form, the CDR3 reads TGTGCCTGGAGTGTGAGAAAAATCCGAGAGACCCAGTACTTC. This codes for CAWSVRKIRETQYF.

The chain couples TRBV28 to TRBJ1-1, with a possible D match to TRBD1 (5 bases). V gave up 2 bases and J gave up 11 bases, with 15 bases separating them. The V gene's germline CDR1 is MDHEN and CDR2 SYDVKM. This CDR3 has 13 residues. The CDR3 DNA reads TGTGCCAGCAGTTTACTCAGGGCCCGGGGGGCTTTCTTT. Its translation: CASSLLRARGAFF.

V and J are TRBV7-6 and TRBJ2-1; D is perhaps TRBD2 (6 bases). The CDR3 loop spans 14 amino acids. The germline V gene encodes CDR1 SGHVS and CDR2 FNYEAQ. V was pared by 0 bases and J by 8 bases, with 11 bases between. CDR3 bases: TGTGCCAGCAGCTTAGCTCTAGCGTTCCATGAGCAGTTCTTC. Amino acid sequence: CASSLALAFHEQFF. Full variable domain (remainder filled in from reference TRBV7-6 and TRBJ2-1): GAGVSQSPRYKVTKRGQDVALRCDPISGHVSLYWYRQALGQGPEFLTYFNYEAQQDKSGLPNDRFSAERPEGSISTLTIQRTEQRDSAMYRCASSLALAFHEQFFGPGTRLTVL.

CDR3 bases: TGCGCCAGCGCGGCGGGACTGAACACTGAAGCTTTCTTT. Protein sequence: CASAAGLNTEAFF. The chain employs TRBV5-1 and TRBJ1-1, with D maybe TRBD1 (5 bases). V gave up 7 bases and J gave up 0 bases, with 10 bases separating them. Germline CDR1 SGHRS, CDR2 YFSETQ. The CDR3 has 13 amino acids.

The CDR3 coding sequence is TGTGCCAGCAGGAGGGAGCGGTCTGATATCGGCTACACCTTC. It codes for CASRRERSDIGYTF. The V and J genes are TRBV2 and TRBJ1-2; D is uncertain. The CDR3 has 14 amino acids. Germline V lookup: CDR1 SNHLY, CDR2 FYNNEI. Trimming pared 6 bases from V and 8 bases from J, leaving 19 bases between.

This clone has just one count. The V gene is TRBV28, the J gene TRBJ2-7; D ambiguous. The V end was cut by 4 bases, the J end by 5 bases, with 18 bases between. This CDR3 has 15 amino acids. Germline CDR1 and CDR2: MDHEN and SYDVKM. CDR3 sequence reads: CASSSTVHEDNEQYF. CDR3 DNA: TGTGCCAGCAGTTCAACTGTCCACGAGGATAACGAGCAGTACTTC.

This chain uses TRBV7-3 with TRBJ1-3; possibly TRBD1 for D (5 bases). The V end was cut by 3 bases, the J end by 2 bases, with 14 bases between. In germline, CDR1 is SGHTA, CDR2 FQGTGA. CDR3 size: 16 residues. The CDR3 bases are TGTGCCAGCAGCTTGGGGGGGAATGTGCCTGGAAACACCATATATTTT. It encodes CASSLGGNVPGNTIYF.

The chain is built from TRBV19 and TRBJ2-1; 10 bases fit TRBD2. The V segment lost 9 bases and the J segment 15 bases; nucleotides outside the gene matches: 35. The germline gives CDR1 LNHDA, CDR2 SQIVND (reference sequence). The CDR3 totals 20 residues. In DNA form, the CDR3 reads TGTGCCAGAGACGACCTCAAATGCGGGCTAGCGGGAGCGGGGGTCCTCCGTCTGTTCTTC. This sequence encodes CARDDLKCGLAGAGVLRLFF.

This clone was seen more than once but under ten times. The J gene is TRBJ2-7, the V gene TRBV27, with TRBD2 identical over 7 bases. Unmatched junction bases numbered 9, after V lost 2 bases and J lost 5 bases. This CDR3 has 15 amino acids. Germline CDR1 is MNHEY and CDR2 is SMNVEV (reference sequence). CDR3 nucleotides: TGTGCCAGCAGTTTACTGCGCCTAGCGGTCCACGAGCAGTACTTC. It encodes CASSLLRLAVHEQYF.

V and J are TRBV30 and TRBJ1-4; TRBD1 is a possible D gene (6 bases). Germline V gene sequence: CDR1 GTSNPN, CDR2 SVGIG (reference sequence). The CDR3 is 13 amino acids. Deletions cut 4 bases from V and 8 bases from J, with 14 bases between. The CDR3 loop is CAWTRKGEEKLFF. Written as DNA, the CDR3 is TGTGCCTGGACTCGGAAGGGGGAGGAAAAACTGTTTTTT.

J is TRBJ2-7 and V is TRBV13; D may be TRBD1 (5 bases). The V gene lost 5 bases and the J gene lost 7 bases, with 15 bases spanning the gap. The germline CDR1 and CDR2 sequences are PRHDT and FYEKMQ (reference sequence). CDR3 length: 13 amino acids. The CDR3 DNA reads TGTGCCAGCAGCCTACCCCAGGGTCTGGAGCAGTACTTC. Amino acids: CASSLPQGLEQYF.

The chain has TRBV28 and TRBJ2-7; D is ambiguous. V was clipped by 4 bases and J by 7 bases, with 11 bases between them. The CDR3 sequence is 12 residues long. Per the germline V gene, CDR1 is MDHEN and CDR2 is SYDVKM. The CDR3 DNA reads TGTGCCAGCAGTTCCCAGGTTGGGGAGCAGTACTTC. It encodes CASSSQVGEQYF.

The chain recombines TRBV5-6 with TRBJ1-3, with 7 bases fitting TRBD1. V lost 4 bases and J lost 3; bases outside the gene matches: 7. Per germline, CDR1 SGHDT and CDR2 YYEEEE. This CDR3 is 15 amino acids long. The CDR3 DNA follows: TGTGCCAGCAGCCTGGACAGGATAAGTGGAAACACCATATATTTT. Protein product: CASSLDRISGNTIYF.

The chain employs TRBV30 and TRBJ2-7, with D perhaps TRBD1 (6 bases). This CDR3 is 14 amino acids long. Germline V CDR1 and CDR2: GTSNPN, SVGIG (reference sequence). Trimming cost V 2 bases and J 3 bases, with 14 bases left between them. CDR3 residues: CAWSMGQGFYEQYF. DNA for the CDR3: TGTGCCTGGAGTATGGGACAAGGGTTCTACGAGCAGTACTTC.

CDR3 DNA: TGTGCCAGCAGCGGCCGGGACAGGGTCGAGCAGTACTTC. This encodes CASSGRDRVEQYF. The J gene is TRBJ2-7, the V gene TRBV11-3; 9 positions agree with TRBD1. Trimming at V came to 5 bases and at J to 6 bases, leaving 5 bases not matched to a gene. The CDR3 has 13 residues. Germline CDR1 and CDR2: SGHNT and YENEEA. The entire variable domain, with the rest obtained from reference TRBV11-3 and TRBJ2-7, is as follows: EAGVVQSPRYKIIEKKQPVAFWCNPISGHNTLYWYLQNLGQGPELLIRYENEEAVDDSQLPKDRFSAERLKGVDSTLKIQPAELGDSAVYLCASSGRDRVEQYFGPGTRLTVT.

The V call is TRBV7-9, the J call TRBJ1-1; D gene unclear. V gave up 1 base and J gave up 5 bases, with 8 bases separating them. Germline CDR1 is SEHNR and CDR2 is FQNEAQ (reference sequence). The CDR3 is 13 residues long. CDR3 region: CASSLVEGTEAFF. The CDR3 region has the DNA TGTGCCAGCAGCTTAGTCGAGGGAACTGAAGCTTTCTTT.

The chain joins TRBV11-3 to TRBJ2-7, with a weak D call TRBD2 (6 bases). V dropped 5 bases and J dropped 6 bases, with 20 bases sitting between them. Germline CDR1 and CDR2: SGHNT and YENEEA. The CDR3 contains 15 residues. The CDR3 reads CASSPRMGPEGEQYF. The CDR3 DNA reads as TGTGCCAGCAGCCCCCGAATGGGACCGGAGGGCGAGCAGTACTTC.

This chain connects TRBV27 to TRBJ2-5, with a weak D call TRBD1 (6 bases). Trimming pared 5 bases from V and 2 bases from J, leaving 12 bases between. Germline values: CDR1 MNHEY, CDR2 SMNVEV (reference sequence). This CDR3 region has 14 residues. The CDR3 protein is CASSVLQGQETQYF. In DNA form, the CDR3 reads TGTGCCAGCAGTGTCCTACAGGGTCAAGAGACCCAGTACTTC.

J is TRBJ2-6 and V is TRBV5-1; D ambiguous. This CDR3 has 15 residues. Trimming took off 0 bases at V and 3 bases at J, with 7 bases between the two ends. Germline CDR1 is SGHRS and CDR2 is YFSETQ. CDR3 sequence: CASSLDILGANVLTF. The CDR3, as DNA: TGCGCCAGCAGCTTGGACATCCTTGGGGCCAACGTCCTGACTTTC.

The rearrangement uses TRBV30 and TRBJ2-1, with 11 bases identical to TRBD2. This CDR3 contains 14 residues. V lost 4 bases and J lost 4; bases outside the gene matches: 3. Per the germline V gene, CDR1 is GTSNPN and CDR2 is SVGIG (reference sequence). CDR3 in amino acids: CAWKLAGEYNEQFF. DNA of the CDR3: TGTGCCTGGAAACTAGCGGGGGAGTACAATGAGCAGTTCTTC.